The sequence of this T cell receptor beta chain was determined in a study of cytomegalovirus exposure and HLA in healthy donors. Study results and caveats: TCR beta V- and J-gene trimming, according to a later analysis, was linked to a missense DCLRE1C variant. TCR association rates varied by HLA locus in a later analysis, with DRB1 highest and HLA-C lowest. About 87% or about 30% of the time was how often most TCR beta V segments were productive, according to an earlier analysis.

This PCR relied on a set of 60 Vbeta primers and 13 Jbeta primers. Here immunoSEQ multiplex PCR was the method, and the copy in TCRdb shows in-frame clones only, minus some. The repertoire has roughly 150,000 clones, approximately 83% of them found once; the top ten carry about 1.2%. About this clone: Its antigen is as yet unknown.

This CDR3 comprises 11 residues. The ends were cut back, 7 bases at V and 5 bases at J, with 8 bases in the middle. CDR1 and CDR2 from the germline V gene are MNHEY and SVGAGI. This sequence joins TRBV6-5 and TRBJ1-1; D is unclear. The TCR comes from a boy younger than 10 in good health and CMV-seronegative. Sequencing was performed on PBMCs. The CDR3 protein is CASTSGTEAFF. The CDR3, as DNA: TGTGCCAGCACCTCGGGGACTGAAGCTTTCTTT.